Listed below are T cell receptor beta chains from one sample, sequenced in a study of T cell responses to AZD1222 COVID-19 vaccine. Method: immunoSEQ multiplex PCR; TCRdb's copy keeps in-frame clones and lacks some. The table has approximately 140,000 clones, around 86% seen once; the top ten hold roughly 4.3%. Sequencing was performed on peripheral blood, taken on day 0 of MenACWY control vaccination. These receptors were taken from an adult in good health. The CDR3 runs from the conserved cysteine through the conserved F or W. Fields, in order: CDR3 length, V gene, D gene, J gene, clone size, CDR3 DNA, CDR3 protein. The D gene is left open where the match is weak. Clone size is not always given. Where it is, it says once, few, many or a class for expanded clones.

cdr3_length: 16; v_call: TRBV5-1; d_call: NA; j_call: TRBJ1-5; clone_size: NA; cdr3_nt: TGCGCCAGCAGGGGTACCGGGAGAACGGAACGGCAGCCCCAGCATTTT; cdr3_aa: CASRGTGRTERQPQHF
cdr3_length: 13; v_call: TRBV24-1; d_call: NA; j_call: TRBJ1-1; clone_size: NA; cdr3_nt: TGTGCCACCAGTGATTCTCCGGGGACTGAAGCTTTCTTT; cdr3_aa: CATSDSPGTEAFF
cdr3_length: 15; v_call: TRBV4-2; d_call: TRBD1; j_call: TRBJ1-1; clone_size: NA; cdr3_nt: TGTGCCAGCAGCTCTCCAGGACAGGGGAACACTGAAGCTTTCTTT; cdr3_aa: CASSSPGQGNTEAFF
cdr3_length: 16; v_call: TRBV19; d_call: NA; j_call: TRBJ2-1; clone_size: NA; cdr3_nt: TGTGCCAGTAGTATAGGGGGGGCAGGATCCTACAATGAGCAGTTCTTC; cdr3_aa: CASSIGGAGSYNEQFF
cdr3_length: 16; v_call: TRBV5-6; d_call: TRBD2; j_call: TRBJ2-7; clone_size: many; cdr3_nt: TGTGCCAGCAGCTTTACGCCTAGCGGGGGGCATTACGAGCAGTACTTC; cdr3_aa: CASSFTPSGGHYEQYF
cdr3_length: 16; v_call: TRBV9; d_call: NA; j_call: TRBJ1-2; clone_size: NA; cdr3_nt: TGTGCCAGCAGCGTAGGCCCTCGGGTGGGAGTGGATGTCTACACCTTC; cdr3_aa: CASSVGPRVGVDVYTF
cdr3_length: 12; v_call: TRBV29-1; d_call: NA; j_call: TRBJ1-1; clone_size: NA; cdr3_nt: TGCAGCGTCTATGCCGGGACAAGTAGAACTTTCTTT; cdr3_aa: CSVYAGTSRTFF
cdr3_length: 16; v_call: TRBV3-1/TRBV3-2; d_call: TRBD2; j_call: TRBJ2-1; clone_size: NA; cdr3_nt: TGTGCCAGCAGCCCGGGACTAGCGGGGGGTAGTAATGAGCAGTTCTTC; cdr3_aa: CASSPGLAGGSNEQFF
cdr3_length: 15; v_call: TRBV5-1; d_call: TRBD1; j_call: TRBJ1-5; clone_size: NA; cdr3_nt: TGCGCCAGCAGCTTGGAAGGACAGGGCAATCAGCCCCAGCATTTT; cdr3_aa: CASSLEGQGNQPQHF
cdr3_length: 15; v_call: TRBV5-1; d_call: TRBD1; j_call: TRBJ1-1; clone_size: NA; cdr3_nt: TGCGCCAGCAGCACACTCGGGACAGGGGACACTGAAGCTTTCTTT; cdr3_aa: CASSTLGTGDTEAFF
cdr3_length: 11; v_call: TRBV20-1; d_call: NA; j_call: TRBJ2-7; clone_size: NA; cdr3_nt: TGCAGTGCTGGGAGCCACTACGAGCAGTACTTC; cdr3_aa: CSAGSHYEQYF
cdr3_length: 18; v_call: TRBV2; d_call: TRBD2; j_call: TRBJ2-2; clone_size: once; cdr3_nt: TGTGCCAGCAGCGTTGGACTAGCGGGGTGGATTAACACCGGGGAGCTGTTTTTT; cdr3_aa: CASSVGLAGWINTGELFF
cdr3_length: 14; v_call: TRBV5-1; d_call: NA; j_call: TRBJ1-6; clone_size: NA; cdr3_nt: TGCGCCAGCAGCTTGGGTGAATCGAATTCACCCCTCCACTTT; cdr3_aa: CASSLGESNSPLHF
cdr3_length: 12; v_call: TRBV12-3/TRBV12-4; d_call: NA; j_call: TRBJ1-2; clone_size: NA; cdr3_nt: TGTGCCAGCAGTCCCACCGAGGGGAAGCACACCTTC; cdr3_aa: CASSPTEGKHTF
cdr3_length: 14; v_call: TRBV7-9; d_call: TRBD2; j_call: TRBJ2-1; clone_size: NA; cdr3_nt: TGTGCCAGCATTGGACTAGCGCCCGGTGGGGAGCAGTTCTTC; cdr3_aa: CASIGLAPGGEQFF
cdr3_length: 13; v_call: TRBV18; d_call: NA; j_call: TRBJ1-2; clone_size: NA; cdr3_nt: TGTGCCAGCTCACCGGGAGCTAACTATGGCTACACCTTC; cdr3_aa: CASSPGANYGYTF
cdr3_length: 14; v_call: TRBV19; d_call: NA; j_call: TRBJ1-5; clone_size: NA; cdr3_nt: TGTGCCAGTAGTACAGGACAAAGCAATCAGCCCCAGCATTTT; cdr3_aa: CASSTGQSNQPQHF
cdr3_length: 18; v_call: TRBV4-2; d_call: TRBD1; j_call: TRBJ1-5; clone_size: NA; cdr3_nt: TGTGCCAGCAGCCCACAGGGACAGGGGGCTTATAGCAATCAGCCCCAGCATTTT; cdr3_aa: CASSPQGQGAYSNQPQHF
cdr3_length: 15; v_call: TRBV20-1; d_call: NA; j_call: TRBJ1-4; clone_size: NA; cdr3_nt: TGCAGTGCTGGTGACAGTAGAGGAACTAATGAAAAACTGTTTTTT; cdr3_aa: CSAGDSRGTNEKLFF
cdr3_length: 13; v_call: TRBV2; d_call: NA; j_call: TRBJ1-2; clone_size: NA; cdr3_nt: TGTGCCAGCACCATACAGGGCGCGGGAGGCTACACCTTC; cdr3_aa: CASTIQGAGGYTF
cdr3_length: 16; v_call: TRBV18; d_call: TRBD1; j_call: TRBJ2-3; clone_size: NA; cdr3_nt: TGTGCCAGCTCACCACTCAGGGACAGGGAGGGAGATACGCAGTATTTT; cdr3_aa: CASSPLRDREGDTQYF
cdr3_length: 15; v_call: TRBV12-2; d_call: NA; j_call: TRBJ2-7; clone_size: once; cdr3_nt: TGTGCAAGTCGCTTAGGGAAAGCGGGGGCCTACGAGCAGTACTTC; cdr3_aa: CASRLGKAGAYEQYF